One sample yielded the 13 T cell receptor beta chains listed below, sequenced in a study of blood T cell repertoires in COVID-19. Sequencing was performed with immunoSEQ multiplex PCR; in TCRdb, only in-frame clones are kept and a portion is missing. The table has around 99,000 clones, over 80% seen once. Sequencing used peripheral blood. These receptor sequences come from a woman aged 55-70 years with acute or convalescent COVID-19.

This sequence joins TRBV5-6 and TRBJ1-2, with 9 bases aligning to TRBD1. This CDR3 is built from 13 residues. The J segment lost 4 bases and the V segment lost 7 bases, leaving 5 bases of the junction unmatched. From germline, CDR1 is SGHDT and CDR2 YYEEEE. CDR3 sequence (DNA): TGTGCCAGCGGGACAGGGTTCGTCTATGGCTACACCTTC. Amino acid sequence: CASGTGFVYGYTF.

The V and J genes are TRBV3-1 (or the pseudogene TRBV3-2) and TRBJ2-7, with D unclear. CDR1 and CDR2 (germline): LGHDT, YNNKEL (reference sequence). The CDR3 is 15 residues long. V dropped 2 bases and J dropped 3 bases, with 14 bases sitting between them. The CDR3 is CASSQSPGRHYEQYF. The DNA for the CDR3 is TGTGCCAGCAGCCAAAGCCCCGGTCGCCACTACGAGCAGTACTTC.

The gene calls are TRBV30 and TRBJ2-3, with TRBD2 as a possible D gene (7 bases). Trimming took off 3 bases at V and 6 bases at J, with 19 bases between the two ends. CDR3 length: 15 amino acids. The germline V gene has CDR1 GTSNPN and CDR2 SVGIG (reference sequence). The CDR3 here is CAWSPTGGQRDTQYF. Here the CDR3 DNA reads TGTGCCTGGAGCCCAACGGGGGGCCAGAGGGATACGCAGTATTTT.

The chain combines TRBV28 with TRBJ1-5; D is undetermined. The CDR3 has 14 residues. CDR1 is MDHEN, CDR2 SYDVKM, per germline. The V gene lost 4 bases and the J gene lost 2 bases, with 9 bases spanning the gap. CDR3 DNA: TGTGCCAGCAGTTCTCAGTGGCGCAATCAGCCCCAGCATTTT. It translates to CASSSQWRNQPQHF.

The chain carries TRBV25-1 and TRBJ2-7; 7 bases line up with TRBD1. Germline V CDR1 and CDR2: MGHDK, SYGVNS. The CDR3 length is 14 residues. J gave up 5 bases and V 1 base, and 5 bases lay outside the gene matches. DNA of the CDR3: TGTGCCAGCAGTGAATTCCCGGGACAGCACGAGCAGTACTTC. Its protein product is CASSEFPGQHEQYF.

The gene calls are TRBV6-6 and TRBJ1-1, with 7 nucleotides matching TRBD1. After removal of 6 bases from V and 1 base from J, the junction contained 5 bases not matched to a gene. The CDR3 sequence is 14 residues long. The V gene's germline CDR1 is MNHNY and CDR2 SVGAGI (reference sequence). CDR3 DNA sequence: TGTGCCAGCAGAGACAGGGCCCCGAACACTGAAGCTTTCTTT. As protein: CASRDRAPNTEAFF.

Details on this clone: An end of the junction does not agree with germline; a read error may underlie this. This chain uses TRBV2 with TRBJ2-5; 7 bases map to TRBD1. CDR1 and CDR2 from the germline V gene are SNHLY and FYNNEI. This CDR3 has 14 amino acids. This CDR3 reads CASREGTALETQYF. In DNA, the CDR3 is TGTGCCAGCAGGGAAGGGACAGCTTTGGAGACCCAGTACTTC.

The rearrangement joins TRBV5-5 to TRBJ2-5; 8 nucleotides match TRBD1. The CDR3 has 16 amino acids. With V trimmed by 0 bases and J by 5 bases, 9 bases remained unmatched. Germline V lookup: CDR1 SGHKS, CDR2 YYEKEE (reference sequence). The CDR3 DNA reads TGTGCCAGCAGCTTGGGCGGGACAGGTGCGAGGGAGACCCAGTACTTC. Translation: CASSLGGTGARETQYF.

The chain carries TRBV6-6 and TRBJ2-3; maybe TRBD2 (6 bases). Trimming took off 5 bases at V and 4 bases at J, with 22 bases between the two ends. CDR1 is MNHNY and CDR2 is SVGAGI in the germline V gene (reference sequence). The CDR3 is 17 residues long. The CDR3: CASSRLFDGSTSDTQYF. The CDR3 region has the DNA TGTGCCAGCAGTCGCCTTTTTGACGGGAGCACGTCAGATACGCAGTATTTT.

V gene TRBV7-2 combines with J gene TRBJ2-7; 8 nucleotides match TRBD1. Trimming removed 2 bases from V and 2 bases from J; junction bases left unmatched: 5. Germline V gene data show CDR1 as SGHTA and CDR2 as FQGNSA. This CDR3 region has 15 residues. DNA of the CDR3: TGTGCCAGCAGCTTAAGTGACAGGGGCCCCTACGAGCAGTACTTC. Protein: CASSLSDRGPYEQYF.

V is TRBV5-4 and J is TRBJ1-2; a possible D gene is TRBD1 (6 bases). Germline CDR1 reads SGHNT; CDR2 reads YYREEE (reference sequence). Trimming pared 6 bases from V and 4 bases from J, leaving 13 bases between. The CDR3 is 13 residues long. The CDR3 spells CASTLQGSYGYTF. The CDR3 DNA reads TGTGCCAGCACCTTACAGGGCAGCTATGGCTACACCTTC.

The V gene is TRBV19, the J gene TRBJ1-3, with D uncertain. Germline V lookup: CDR1 LNHDA, CDR2 SQIVND (reference sequence). CDR3 length: 15 amino acids. The germline V and J ends were trimmed by 8 bases and 0 bases, with 14 bases remaining between them. Here the CDR3 DNA reads TGTGCCAGTCGCTACGCCGGGAGCTCTGGAAACACCATATATTTT. Translating it yields CASRYAGSSGNTIYF.

V usage is TRBV27 and J usage is TRBJ2-3, with 12 bases matching TRBD2. The V gene end was trimmed by 6 bases and the J gene end by 11 bases; junction bases not matched to a gene: 9. CDR3 length: 14 amino acids. Germline loops: CDR1 MNHEY, CDR2 SMNVEV (reference sequence). The CDR3 nucleotides are TGTGCCAGCAGGTTGACTAGCGGGGGTAGGGGGCAGTATTTT. Protein: CASRLTSGGRGQYF.